This T cell receptor beta chain was documented in a study of blood T cell repertoires in COVID-19 (dated by TCRdb to 2019 to 2021). Study-wide context: Samples covering the acute and convalescent phases of COVID-19 were provided by collaborators in the United States, Italy and Spain. The material from the prospective study consisted of cDNA or gDNA derived from T cells, B-cell-depleted T cells, or PBMCs. Deeply sampled blood TCRbeta repertoires from subjects exposed to, actively infected with, or recovered from COVID-19 were included in the dataset. The repertoires were released in a freely available public database intended as a resource for research on the immune response to SARS-CoV-2. Samples came from the ongoing ImmuneRACE study (first 160 participants) plus 1,254 subjects from 6 global collaborators. Nearly every sample came with metadata listing a de-identified subject ID, COVID-19 status, age in years and sex. HLA class I and class II types, where available, came from metadata supplied by the sample provider rather than from assay-based typing.

Concerning this clone: Its antigen is still unknown. No much larger clonotype is one base removed from it; base qualities were not supplied.

Collaborating institutions collected whole blood in K2EDTA tubes following their own protocols. For TCRbeta analysis, collaborators shipped samples in one of three forms: frozen whole blood, isolated PBMCs, or DNA extracted from either of those sample types. The immunoSEQ Assay, a bias-controlled multiplex PCR, was used to amplify TCRbeta CDR3 regions from genomic DNA. As for the authors' bioinformatics: The number of nucleated cells in each sample was estimated from the amplification of reference gene primers within the assay. To quantify the absolute abundance of each unique TCRbeta CDR3 rearrangement, sequence reads were collapsed and filtered. Productive Simpson clonality was computed per sample as the square root of Simpson's diversity index over productive rearrangements. The table comes from immuneACCESS by way of TCRdb, which keeps in-frame sequences with V and J called. Part of the clones is missing from these tables; in studies checked, under half for an unresolved V gene and the rest for unknown reasons. The DNA gave D and trimming, while V, J and clone size come from that table. This sample gives more than 85,000 clones in total; approximately 84% of them show up just once. Of the sample, 17% falls within the top ten clones.

Study-wide conclusions, independent of this receptor: The amount of clinical and demographic metadata varied by source and participant and was provided uncurated.

V and J are trimmed by 3 bases and 2 bases, and the gene matches miss 8 bases of the junction. Per the germline V gene, SGHRS is the CDR1 and YFSETQ is the CDR2. Reading from cysteine to phenylalanine, the CDR3 counts 16 amino acids. Only the CDR3 region is kept as DNA, spanning 48 bases read in frame from base 1. This chain joins TRBV5-1 to TRBJ2-3; 8 bases in the middle match TRBD2. The specimen sequenced was peripheral blood. The clonotype was recovered from a woman between 55 and 75 years old with acute or convalescent COVID-19. The CDR3 protein: CASSSWAGGVTDTQYF. The nucleotides read TGCGCCAGCAGCTCCTGGGCGGGGGGCGTCACAGATACGCAGTATTTT.